The clone carrying this T cell receptor (beta chain) was detected many times. This record comes from a study of CD8 T cells in ankylosing spondylitis. Using quantitative 5'-RACE with molecular barcodes, the authors made TCR beta libraries. TCRdb redid the calling of the 5' RACE reads with MiXCR, one entry per CDR3 protein. Altogether 30,000 to 45,000 distinct CDR3 sequences are present, 10% being singletons, with the ten largest covering roughly 16%. The sample consisted of blood, either unsorted or a sorted T cell fraction (not recorded which). This receptor was taken from a male donor with ankylosing spondylitis or in good health (not recorded which).

The CDR3 loop is CASSALAGGYNEQFF. The DNA for the CDR3 is TGTGCCAGCAGTGCACTAGCGGGAGGGTACAATGAGCAGTTCTTC. The genes are TRBV12-3 or TRBV12-4 and TRBJ2-1; 13 bases are a match to TRBD2. The J segment lost 4 bases and the V segment lost 5 bases, leaving 2 bases of the junction unmatched. The CDR3 length is 15 residues.